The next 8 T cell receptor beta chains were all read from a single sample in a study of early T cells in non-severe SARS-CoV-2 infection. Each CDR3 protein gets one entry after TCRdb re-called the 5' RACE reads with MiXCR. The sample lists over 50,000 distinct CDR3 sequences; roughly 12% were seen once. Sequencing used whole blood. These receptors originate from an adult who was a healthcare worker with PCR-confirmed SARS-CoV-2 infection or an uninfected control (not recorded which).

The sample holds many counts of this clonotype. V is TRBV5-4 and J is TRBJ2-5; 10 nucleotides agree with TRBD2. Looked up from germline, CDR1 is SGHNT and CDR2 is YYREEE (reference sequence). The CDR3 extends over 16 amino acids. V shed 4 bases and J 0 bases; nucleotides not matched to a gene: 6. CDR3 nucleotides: TGTGCCAGCAGCGCTGGGACTAGCGCTAACCAAGAGACCCAGTACTTC. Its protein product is CASSAGTSANQETQYF. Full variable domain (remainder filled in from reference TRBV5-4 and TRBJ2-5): ETGVTQSPTHLIKTRGQQVTLRCSSQSGHNTVSWYQQALGQGPQFIFQYYREEENGRGNFPPRFSGLQFPNYSSELNVNALELDDSALYLCASSAGTSANQETQYFGPGTRLLVL.

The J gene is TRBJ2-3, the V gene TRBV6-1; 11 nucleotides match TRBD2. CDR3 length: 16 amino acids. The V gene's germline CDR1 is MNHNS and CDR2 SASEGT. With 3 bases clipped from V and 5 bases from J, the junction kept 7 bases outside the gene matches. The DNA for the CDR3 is TGTGCCAGCAGTGATTACACTAGCGGGAGTGGAGATACGCAGTATTTT. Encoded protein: CASSDYTSGSGDTQYF.

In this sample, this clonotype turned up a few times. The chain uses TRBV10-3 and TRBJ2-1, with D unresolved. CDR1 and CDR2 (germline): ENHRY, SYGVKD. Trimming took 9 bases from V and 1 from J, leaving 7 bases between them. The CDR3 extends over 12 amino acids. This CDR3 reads CAMASSYNEQFF. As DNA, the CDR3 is TGTGCCATGGCTAGTTCCTACAATGAGCAGTTCTTC.

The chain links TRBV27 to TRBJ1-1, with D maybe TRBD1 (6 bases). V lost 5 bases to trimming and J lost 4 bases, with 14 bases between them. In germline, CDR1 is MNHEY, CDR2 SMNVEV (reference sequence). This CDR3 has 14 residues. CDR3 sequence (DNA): TGTGCCAGCAGTCCCTTGGGGGGCGTCACTGAAGCTTTCTTT. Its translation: CASSPLGGVTEAFF.

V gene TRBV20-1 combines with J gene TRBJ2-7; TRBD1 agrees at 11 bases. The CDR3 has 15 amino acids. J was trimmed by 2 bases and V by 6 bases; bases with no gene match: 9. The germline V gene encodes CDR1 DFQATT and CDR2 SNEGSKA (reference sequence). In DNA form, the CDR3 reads TGCAGTGCCCAGAGTTGGGACAGGGGGACCTACGAGCAGTACTTC. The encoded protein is CSAQSWDRGTYEQYF.

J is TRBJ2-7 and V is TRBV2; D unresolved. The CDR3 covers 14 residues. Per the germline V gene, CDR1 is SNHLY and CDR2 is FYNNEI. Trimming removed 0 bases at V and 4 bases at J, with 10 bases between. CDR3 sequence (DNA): TGTGCCAGCAGTGAAGCGTGGCCTAATTACGAGCAGTACTTC. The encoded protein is CASSEAWPNYEQYF.

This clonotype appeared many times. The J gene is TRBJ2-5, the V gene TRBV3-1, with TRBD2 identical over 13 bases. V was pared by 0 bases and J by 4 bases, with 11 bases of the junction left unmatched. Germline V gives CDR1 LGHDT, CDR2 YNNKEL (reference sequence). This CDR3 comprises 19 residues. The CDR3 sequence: CASSQDWDVLAGGRETQYF. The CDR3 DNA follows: TGTGCCAGCAGCCAAGATTGGGACGTACTAGCGGGGGGGCGAGAGACCCAGTACTTC.

The CDR3, as DNA: TGTGCCAGCAGTTTTCTCCGCGGGAATGAAAAACTGTTTTTT. Translated, it gives CASSFLRGNEKLFF. V and J are TRBV6-6 and TRBJ1-4; no firm D call. The CDR3 has 14 residues. CDR1 is MNHNY and CDR2 is SVGAGI in the germline V gene (reference sequence). V gave up 4 bases and J gave up 5 bases, with 11 bases separating them.